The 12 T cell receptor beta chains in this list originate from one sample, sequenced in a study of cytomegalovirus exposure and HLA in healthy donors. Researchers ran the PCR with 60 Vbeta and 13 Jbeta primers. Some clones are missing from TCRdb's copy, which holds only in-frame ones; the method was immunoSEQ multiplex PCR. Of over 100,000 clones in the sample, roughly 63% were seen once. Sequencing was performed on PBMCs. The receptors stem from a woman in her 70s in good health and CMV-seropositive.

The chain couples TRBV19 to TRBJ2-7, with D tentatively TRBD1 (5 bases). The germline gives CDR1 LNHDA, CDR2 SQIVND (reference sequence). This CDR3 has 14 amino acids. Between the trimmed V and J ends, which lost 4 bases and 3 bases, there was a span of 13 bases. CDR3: CASSTLQGFYEQYF. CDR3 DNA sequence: TGTGCCAGTAGTACTCTCCAGGGCTTCTACGAGCAGTACTTC.

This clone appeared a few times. The CDR3 DNA is TGTGCCAGCAGCCTTTCTGAAAAACTGTTTTTT. Translating it yields CASSLSEKLFF. The chain joins TRBV7-8 to TRBJ1-4; D not certain. The germline gives CDR1 SGHVS, CDR2 FQNEAQ. The V gene lost 5 bases and the J gene lost 7 bases, with 5 bases spanning the gap. The CDR3 covers 11 residues.

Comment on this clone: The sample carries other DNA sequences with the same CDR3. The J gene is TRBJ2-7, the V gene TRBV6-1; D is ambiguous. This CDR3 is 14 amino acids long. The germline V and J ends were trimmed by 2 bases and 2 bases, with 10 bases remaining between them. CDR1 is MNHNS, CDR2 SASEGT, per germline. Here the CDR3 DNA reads TGTGCCAGCAGTGAACAACTGGTAGCCTACGAGCAGTACTTC. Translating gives CASSEQLVAYEQYF.

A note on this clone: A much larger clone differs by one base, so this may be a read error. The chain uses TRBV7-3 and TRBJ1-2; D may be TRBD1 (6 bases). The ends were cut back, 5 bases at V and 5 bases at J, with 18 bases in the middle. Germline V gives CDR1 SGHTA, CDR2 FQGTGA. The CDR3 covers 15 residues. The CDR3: CASSPRQVRVYGYTF. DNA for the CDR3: TGTGCCAGCAGCCCTAGACAGGTCCGCGTTTATGGCTACACCTTC.

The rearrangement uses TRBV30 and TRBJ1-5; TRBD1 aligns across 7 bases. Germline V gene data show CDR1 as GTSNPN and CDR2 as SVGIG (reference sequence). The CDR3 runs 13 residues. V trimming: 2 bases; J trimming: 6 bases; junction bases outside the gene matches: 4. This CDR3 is CAWSPAGGQPQHF. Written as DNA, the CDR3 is TGTGCCTGGAGTCCGGCAGGGGGTCAGCCCCAGCATTTT.

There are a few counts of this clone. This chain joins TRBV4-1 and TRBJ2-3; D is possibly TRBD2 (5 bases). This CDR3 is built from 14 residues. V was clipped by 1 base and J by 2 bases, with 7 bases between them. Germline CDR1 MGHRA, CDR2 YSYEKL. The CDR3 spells CASSQAGYTDTQYF. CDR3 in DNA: TGCGCCAGCAGCCAAGCGGGATACACAGATACGCAGTATTTT.

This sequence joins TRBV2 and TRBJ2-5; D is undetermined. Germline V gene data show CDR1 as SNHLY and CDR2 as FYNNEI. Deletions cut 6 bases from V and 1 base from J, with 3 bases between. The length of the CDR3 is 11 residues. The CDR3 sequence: CASSRQETQYF. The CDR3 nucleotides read TGTGCCAGCAGCCGCCAAGAGACCCAGTACTTC.

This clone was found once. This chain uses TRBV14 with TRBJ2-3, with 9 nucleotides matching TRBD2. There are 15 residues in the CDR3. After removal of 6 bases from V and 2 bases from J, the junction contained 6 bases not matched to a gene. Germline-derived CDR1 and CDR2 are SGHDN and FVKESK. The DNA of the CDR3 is TGTGCCAGCAGTCCTAGCGGGGCCCTCACAGATACGCAGTATTTT. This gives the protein CASSPSGALTDTQYF.

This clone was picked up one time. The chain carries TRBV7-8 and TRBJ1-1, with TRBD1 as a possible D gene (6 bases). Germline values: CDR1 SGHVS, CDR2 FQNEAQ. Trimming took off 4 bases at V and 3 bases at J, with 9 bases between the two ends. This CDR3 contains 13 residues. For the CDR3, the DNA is TGTGCCAGCAGCTCACAGGGTTACACTGAAGCTTTCTTT. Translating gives CASSSQGYTEAFF.

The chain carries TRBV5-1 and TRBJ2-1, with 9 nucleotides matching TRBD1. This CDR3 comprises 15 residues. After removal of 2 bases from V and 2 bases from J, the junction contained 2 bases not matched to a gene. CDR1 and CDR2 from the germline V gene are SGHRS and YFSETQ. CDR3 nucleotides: TGCGCCAGCAGCTTCACAGGGGGCACCTACAATGAGCAGTTCTTC. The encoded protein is CASSFTGGTYNEQFF.

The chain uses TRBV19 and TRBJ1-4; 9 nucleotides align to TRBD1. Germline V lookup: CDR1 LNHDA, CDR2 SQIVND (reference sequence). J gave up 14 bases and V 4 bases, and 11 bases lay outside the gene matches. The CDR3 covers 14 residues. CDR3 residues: CASSKRTGDIQLFF. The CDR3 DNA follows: TGTGCCAGTAGTAAGCGGACAGGGGATATCCAGCTGTTTTTT.

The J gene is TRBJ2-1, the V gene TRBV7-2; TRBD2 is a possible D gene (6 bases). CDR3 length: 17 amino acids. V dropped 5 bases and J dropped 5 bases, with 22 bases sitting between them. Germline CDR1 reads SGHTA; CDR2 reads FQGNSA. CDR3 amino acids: CASSPGGPGLANNEQFF. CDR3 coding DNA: TGTGCCAGCAGCCCCGGTGGGCCGGGACTGGCAAACAATGAGCAGTTCTTC.